This T cell receptor (beta chain) was sequenced for a study of PD-L1 blockade in urothelial cancer (dated by TCRdb to about 2017). Describing the broader study: All patients started therapy around 2014 and received atezolizumab 1,200 mg intravenously every 3 weeks. About 85% of the 29 patients were identified as males with urothelial cancer of bladder origin, and a prior smoking history was reported by 18 of 29 patients. An ECOG performance status of 0 or 1 was recorded for the patients, and 0 to 3 prior chemotherapy regimens had been received by the patients. Blood samples were analyzed 3 weeks after the start of treatment (second dose) and 6 weeks after the start of treatment. A median of roughly 140,000 T cells and some 84,000 unique TCRs was obtained from blood samples, and a median clonality of about 0.08 was observed. Somatic, immune and clinical correlates of response to PD-L1 blockade with atezolizumab in urothelial cancer were the focus of an exploratory multi-omic analysis. TCR sequencing covered pretreatment tumor samples and matched, serially collected peripheral blood taken before and after atezolizumab treatment. Progression-free survival longer than 6 months counted as durable clinical benefit, and TCR features were additionally tested against both progression-free and overall survival. Whole exome sequencing and RNA sequencing of pretreatment tumors were performed alongside TCR sequencing in the same patients. Durable clinical benefit was achieved by nine patients and was not achieved by 20 patients. Twenty-nine patients had pretreatment blood TCR-seq, some 24 had at least one posttreatment blood collection, and some 24 had tumor TCR-seq. General findings and caveats noted by the study authors: Patients with durable benefit showed greater expansion of tumor-associated TCR clones in peripheral blood 3 weeks after starting treatment (n ≈ 20, p = 0.022). Improved progression-free and overall survival was found to be associated with pretreatment peripheral blood TCR clonality below the median. Because of the small sample size (n ≈ 29) and the many exploratory analyses performed, the results are intended to be regarded as hypothesis-generating.

Each PCR received spiked-in synthetic TCR analog templates so that absolute template abundance could be estimated from read counts. The immunoSEQ assay was used to amplify TCRbeta CDR3 regions from genomic DNA with bias-controlled V and J gene primers. Sequencing of rearranged TCRbeta segments was performed at approximately 20X coverage. The published analysis was carried out like this. Clustering was used to correct sequencing errors, and CDR3s were annotated against IMGT to assign V, D and J genes. Downstream analyses used only productive TCRbeta rearrangements and left out out-of-frame or stop-codon sequences. Clonality was computed as one minus Shannon entropy normalized by the log of the number of unique productive sequences. Clones differing between time points or between blood and tumor were identified using Fisher's exact test with Benjamini-Hochberg correction, with an adjusted p below 0.01 applied as the threshold. TCRdb's version of the immuneACCESS table is confined to in-frame rearrangements and falls short of the full clone set. An unresolved V gene accounts for under half of the shortfall where checked; the remainder is of unknown origin. For V, J and clone size, that table is used; D and trimming come from the DNA. This sample is represented by 20,000 to 25,000 clones; around nine tenths of them were singletons. The leading ten clones occupy 3% of the sample.

A cohort of about 27 patients with locally advanced or metastatic urothelial carcinoma, treated at Memorial Sloan Kettering on a trial protocol, was included. Peripheral blood mononuclear cells were collected pretreatment and during treatment, with between 1 and 8 total time points obtained per patient. The Qiagen DNeasy Blood extraction kit was used to purify genomic DNA from total PBMCs and tumor samples. Collected pretreatment and during treatment, PBMCs were isolated and stored as previously described. V is clipped by 4 bases and J by 9 bases, and the sequence between their germline boundaries is 13 bases long. CDR1 SNHLY and CDR2 FYNNEI were looked up in the germline V gene. Taken from cysteine to phenylalanine, the CDR3 has 14 residues. Solely the CDR3 DNA is kept, with 42 bases framed from the first base. With respect to this clone: What antigen it recognizes has not been identified. Base qualities are not recorded, but no much larger clone differs from it by a single base.

Source: PBMCs, taken around atezolizumab (anti-PD-L1) treatment. The rearrangement combines TRBV2 with TRBJ1-6, with a tentative D gene TRBD1 over 5 matching bases. This clonotype originated in a man in his fifties with urothelial cancer. The CDR3 region reads CASSVIQGASPLHF. The nucleotides are TGTGCCAGCAGTGTCATTCAGGGTGCTTCACCCCTCCACTTT.